This entry lists 13 T cell receptor beta chains sequenced from one sample in a study of identifying expanded T cells in peripheral blood. The table came from immunoSEQ multiplex PCR; TCRdb's copy has only in-frame clones and leaves some out. The top ten hold about 19% of the sample, which has tens of thousands of clones, roughly 84% seen once. Sequenced material: blood. The receptors come from a person between 18 and 75 years old in good health.

This chain connects TRBV10-3 to TRBJ2-1; D is perhaps TRBD1 (5 bases). Trimming removed 2 bases from V and 7 bases from J, with 9 bases in between. CDR3 length: 13 amino acids. The V gene's germline CDR1 is ENHRY and CDR2 SYGVKD. CDR3 sequence reads: CAISEGRVNEQFF. The CDR3 DNA follows: TGTGCCATCAGTGAGGGCAGGGTGAATGAGCAGTTCTTC.

The table lists this clone with many counts. This chain connects TRBV5-5 to TRBJ2-7, with D perhaps TRBD1 (6 bases). Germline CDR1 SGHKS, CDR2 YYEKEE (reference sequence). V was trimmed by 3 bases and J by 6 bases, leaving 13 bases between them. There are 13 residues in the CDR3. The CDR3 DNA reads as TGTGCCAGCAGCTCATCAGGGGAGCTCGAGCAGTACTTC. The encoded protein is CASSSSGELEQYF. The full variable domain, with the rest looked up from reference TRBV5-5 and TRBJ2-7, is DAGVTQSPTHLIKTRGQQVTLRCSPISGHKSVSWYQQVLGQGPQFIFQYYEKEERGRGNFPDRFSARQFPNYSSELNVNALLLGDSALYLCASSSSGELEQYFGPGTRLTVT.

This chain links TRBV14 with TRBJ1-1; D ambiguous. V was pared by 0 bases and J by 7 bases, with 12 bases between. The V gene's germline CDR1 is SGHDN and CDR2 FVKESK. This CDR3 contains 14 residues. The CDR3 bases are TGTGCCAGCAGCCAAGATGTCGGGTATAGTGAAGCTTTCTTT. This sequence encodes CASSQDVGYSEAFF. The variable domain in full, with the rest retrieved from reference TRBV14 and TRBJ1-1, is EAGVTQFPSHSVIEKGQTVTLRCDPISGHDNLYWYRRVMGKEIKFLLHFVKESKQDESGMPNNRFLAERTGGTYSTLKVQPAELEDSGVYFCASSQDVGYSEAFFGQGTRLTVV.

This chain joins TRBV19 and TRBJ1-5; maybe TRBD1 (5 bases). The CDR3 has 15 residues. Germline lookup yields CDR1 LNHDA and CDR2 SQIVND (reference sequence). V lost 8 bases and J lost 2, with 16 bases in between. The CDR3 is CASGSGTWGNQPQHF. The CDR3 DNA reads as TGTGCCAGTGGCTCAGGGACCTGGGGCAATCAGCCCCAGCATTTT. Together with reference TRBV19 and TRBJ1-5, the CDR3 gives the full variable domain: DGGITQSPKYLFRKEGQNVTLSCEQNLNHDAMYWYRQDPGQGLRLIYYSQIVNDFQKGDIAEGYSVSREKKESFPLTVTSAQKNPTAFYLCASGSGTWGNQPQHFGDGTRLSIL.

The rearrangement links TRBV5-1 to TRBJ2-1; D is possibly TRBD2 (5 bases). V was cut by 5 bases and J by 6 bases, with 15 bases left in between. The CDR3 sequence is 14 residues long. Per germline, CDR1 SGHRS and CDR2 YFSETQ. CDR3 region: CASRQSGMGNEQFF. Here the CDR3 DNA reads TGCGCCAGCAGACAGAGCGGTATGGGCAATGAGCAGTTCTTC.

J is TRBJ2-7 and V is TRBV6-1, with TRBD1 matching over 9 bases. CDR1 and CDR2 from the germline V gene are MNHNS and SASEGT. The CDR3 is 15 amino acids. The ends lost 6 bases at V and 9 bases at J; junction bases unmatched: 15. The CDR3 reads CASRDTGTGKGLQYF. CDR3 nucleotides: TGTGCCAGCAGGGATACCGGGACAGGGAAAGGCCTGCAGTACTTC.

V usage is TRBV4-3 and J usage is TRBJ1-4; 7 bases are shared with TRBD1. The CDR3 has 17 residues. Germline V gene data show CDR1 as LGHNA and CDR2 as YSLEER. V gave up 0 bases and J gave up 7 bases; unmatched junction bases: 11. CDR3 residues: CASSQDFGTAATEKLFF. The DNA of the CDR3 is TGCGCCAGCAGCCAAGATTTCGGGACAGCGGCGACTGAAAAACTGTTTTTT.

This clone was found many times. The rearrangement joins TRBV6-1 to TRBJ2-7; 8 bases fit TRBD1. Trimming took 6 bases from V and 5 from J; bases not matched to a gene: 6. The V gene's germline CDR1 is MNHNS and CDR2 SASEGT. The length of the CDR3 is 13 residues. The CDR3 sequence: CASRGQAVDEQYF. The CDR3 DNA reads TGTGCCAGCAGGGGACAGGCTGTTGACGAGCAGTACTTC.

The V and J genes are TRBV23-1 and TRBJ2-7; weak D call: TRBD1 (6 bases). TRBV23-1 is treated as an ORF (open reading frame) with a function not yet certain. The ends were cut back, 4 bases at V and 6 bases at J, with 10 bases in the middle. This CDR3 is 12 amino acids long. The CDR3: CASSPVRGEQYF. CDR3 bases: TGCGCCAGCAGTCCAGTCAGGGGCGAGCAGTACTTC.

This clone was detected only once. This specimen includes other DNA sequences encoding the same CDR3. The rearrangement uses TRBV7-6 and TRBJ2-1, with D possibly TRBD2 on 6 matching bases. The CDR3 loop spans 13 amino acids. V gave up 3 bases and J gave up 5 bases, with 8 bases separating them. Germline V gives CDR1 SGHVS, CDR2 FNYEAQ. CDR3 DNA sequence: TGTGCCAGCAGCTTCGGGACTCACAATGAGCAGTTCTTC. It yields the protein CASSFGTHNEQFF.

V and J are TRBV6-1 and TRBJ2-7, with D perhaps TRBD1 (6 bases). V shed 6 bases and J shed 3 bases, with 15 bases lying between them. Germline V lookup: CDR1 MNHNS, CDR2 SASEGT. The CDR3 has 14 residues. This chain's CDR3 is CASRLRTEDYEQYF. CDR3 nucleotides: TGTGCCAGCAGATTAAGGACAGAGGACTACGAGCAGTACTTC.

J is TRBJ2-4 and V is TRBV19; D is uncertain. The length of the CDR3 is 14 residues. Germline V gives CDR1 LNHDA, CDR2 SQIVND (reference sequence). This CDR3 reads CASVAVGAKNIQYF. The CDR3 DNA is TGTGCTTCAGTGGCAGTTGGAGCCAAAAACATTCAGTACTTC.

This sequence joins TRBV29-1 and TRBJ1-1; a weak D match, TRBD1 (5 bases). The length of the CDR3 is 13 residues. The germline V gene has CDR1 SQVTM and CDR2 ANQGSEA. Trimming removed 7 bases at V and 1 base at J, with 13 bases between. Written as DNA, the CDR3 is TGCAGCGGGGTCCGGGACGCGAACACTGAAGCTTTCTTT. Its translation: CSGVRDANTEAFF.